The 3 T cell receptor beta chains presented below share a single source sample, sequenced in a study of blood T cell repertoires in COVID-19. Assay used: immunoSEQ multiplex PCR; TCRdb lists only in-frame clones, some missing. The table lists tens of thousands of clones, about nine tenths of them singletons, with roughly 3.5% in the top ten. Specimen: peripheral blood. The receptors were gathered from a woman aged 70-85 years with acute or convalescent COVID-19.

Here the CDR3 DNA reads TGTGCCAGCAGTTTATACGGGACTAGCGGGGGAGATACGCAGTATTTT. It codes for CASSLYGTSGGDTQYF. The genes are TRBV27 and TRBJ2-3; 14 positions match TRBD2. Germline V gives CDR1 MNHEY, CDR2 SMNVEV (reference sequence). The CDR3 contains 16 residues. Germline trimming cut 1 base from V and 5 bases from J; bases unmatched to any gene: 2.

The rearrangement joins TRBV21-1 to TRBJ1-6; the table gives TRBD1 as D, unverified against the DNA. TRBV21-1 is listed as a pseudogene. The CDR3 runs to 18 residues. CDR3 sequence: CASSRPTGGPKYNSPLHF. The CDR3, as DNA: TGTGCCAGCAGCCGACCGACAGGGGGCCCCAAATATAATTCACCCCTCCACTTT.

This clone was detected once. The V call is TRBV6-1, the J call TRBJ2-5; TRBD2 agrees at 11 bases. The CDR3 has 16 amino acids. After removal of 1 base from V and 5 bases from J, the junction contained 6 bases not matched to a gene. Looked up from germline, CDR1 is MNHNS and CDR2 is SASEGT. The CDR3 loop reads CASSEGLAGLSETQYF. The CDR3 DNA follows: TGTGCCAGCAGTGAAGGACTAGCGGGGCTTTCGGAGACCCAGTACTTC.